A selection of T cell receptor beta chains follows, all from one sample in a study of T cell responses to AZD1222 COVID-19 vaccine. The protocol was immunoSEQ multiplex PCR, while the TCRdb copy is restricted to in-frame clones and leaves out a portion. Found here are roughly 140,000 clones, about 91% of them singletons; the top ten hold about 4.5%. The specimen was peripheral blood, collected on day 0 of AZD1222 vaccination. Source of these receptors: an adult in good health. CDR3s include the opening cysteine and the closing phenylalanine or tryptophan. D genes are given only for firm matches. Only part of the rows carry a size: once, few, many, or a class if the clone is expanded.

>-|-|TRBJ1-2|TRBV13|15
TGTGCCAGCAGCTACCCAGGGGAAGTAAACTATGGCTACACCTTC
CASSYPGEVNYGYTF
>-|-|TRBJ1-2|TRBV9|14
TGTGCCAGCAGCGACGGCTCCATTAACTATGGCTACACCTTC
CASSDGSINYGYTF
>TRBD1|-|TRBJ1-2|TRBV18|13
TGTGCCAGCTCACCGGGACAGGGAGATCGCTACACCTTC
CASSPGQGDRYTF
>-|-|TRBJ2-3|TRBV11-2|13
TGTGCCAGCAGCTTGGGGGGCCTAGATACGCAGTATTTT
CASSLGGLDTQYF
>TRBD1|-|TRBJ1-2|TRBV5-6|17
TGTGCCAGCAGCCCGGGGTTGACCTCCGGGACAGTTTATGGCTACACCTTC
CASSPGLTSGTVYGYTF
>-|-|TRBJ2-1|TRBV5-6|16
TGTGCCAGCAGCTTCCGACTAGGGGCCTCCTACAATGAGCAGTTCTTC
CASSFRLGASYNEQFF
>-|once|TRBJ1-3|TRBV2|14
TGTGCCAGCAGCCTCAGAGGGTTGGCAAACACCATATATTTT
CASSLRGLANTIYF
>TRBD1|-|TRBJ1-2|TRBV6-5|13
TGTGCCAGCAGCCTCGGACAGGGGACGGGCTACACCTTC
CASSLGQGTGYTF
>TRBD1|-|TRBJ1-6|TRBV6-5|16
TGTGCCAGCAGTTCCCTTGCCGGACAGGGTTTTTCACCCCTCCACTTT
CASSSLAGQGFSPLHF
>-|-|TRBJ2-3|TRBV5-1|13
TGCGCCAGCAGCCCCCCGGGACCGGATACGCAGTATTTT
CASSPPGPDTQYF
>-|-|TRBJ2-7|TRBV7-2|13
TGTGCCAGCAGCTTTAAAGGGCACTGGGAGCAGTACTTC
CASSFKGHWEQYF
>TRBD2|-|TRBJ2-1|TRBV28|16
TGTGCCAGCAGTGGCGCGGATAGCGGGAACCACAATGAGCAGTTCTTC
CASSGADSGNHNEQFF
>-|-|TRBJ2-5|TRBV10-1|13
TGCGCCAGCAGTGTCCGCAGGGTCGGGACCCAGTACTTC
CASSVRRVGTQYF
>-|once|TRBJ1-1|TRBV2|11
TGTGCCAGCAGTGATTGGACCCAAGCTTTCTTT
CASSDWTQAFF
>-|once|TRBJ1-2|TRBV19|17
TGTGCCAGTAGTATACCGGGCGTGGAGAAAACTAACTATGGCTACACCTTC
CASSIPGVEKTNYGYTF
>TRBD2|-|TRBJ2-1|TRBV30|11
TGTGCCTGGACGCGGGAGGGTGAGCAGTTCTTC
CAWTREGEQFF
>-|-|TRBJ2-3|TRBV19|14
TGTGCCACCTCGCCCCTTAAAAGCACAGATACGCAGTATTTT
CATSPLKSTDTQYF
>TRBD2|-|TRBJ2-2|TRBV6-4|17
TGTGCCAGCAGTGACTCGACTAGCGGGGATAACACCGGGGAGCTGTTTTTT
CASSDSTSGDNTGELFF
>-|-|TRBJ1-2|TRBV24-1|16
TGTGCCACCAGTGACCTCGGGCCCGGACAGAACTATGGCTACACCTTC
CATSDLGPGQNYGYTF
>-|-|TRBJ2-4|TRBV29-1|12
TGCAGCGTTGAGGGTGCCAAAAACATTCAGTACTTC
CSVEGAKNIQYF
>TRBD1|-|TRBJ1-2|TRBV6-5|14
TGTGCCAGCAGTACATTAACAGGGGGTGATGGCTACACCTTC
CASSTLTGGDGYTF
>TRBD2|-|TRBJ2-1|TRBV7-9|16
TGTGCCAGCAGCTTATTCGGCGGGGGGCATGACAATGAGCAGTTCTTC
CASSLFGGGHDNEQFF
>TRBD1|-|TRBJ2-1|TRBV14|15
TGTGCCAGCAGCCAACCGGGACAGGCTAACAATGAGCAGTTCTTC
CASSQPGQANNEQFF
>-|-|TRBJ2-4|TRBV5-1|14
TGCGCCAGCAGCCCGCCCGGAGCCAAAAACATTCAGTACTTC
CASSPPGAKNIQYF
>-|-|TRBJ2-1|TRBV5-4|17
TGTGCCAGCAGCTTGCCCCAGGGAGGAACACCGGACAATGAGCAGTTCTTC
CASSLPQGGTPDNEQFF
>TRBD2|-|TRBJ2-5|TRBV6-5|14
TGTGCCAGCAGTTACTCGGGACTAAAAGAGACCCAGTACTTC
CASSYSGLKETQYF
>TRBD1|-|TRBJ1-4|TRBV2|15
TGTGCCAGCAGTTTGGACCAGGGGGCGGGGGAAAAACTGTTTTTT
CASSLDQGAGEKLFF
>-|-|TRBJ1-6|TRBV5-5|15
TGTGCCAGCAGCTTGGCCCCGGGCTATAATTCACCCCTCCACTTT
CASSLAPGYNSPLHF
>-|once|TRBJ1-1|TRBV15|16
TGTGCCACCAGCTTCTCCCTGACCGCTCATAGGGGTAAAGCTTTCTTT
CATSFSLTAHRGKAFF
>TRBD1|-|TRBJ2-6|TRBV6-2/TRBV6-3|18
TGTGCCAGCAGTTACCTCCCGGACAGGGGGCATGGGGCCAACGTCCTGACTTTC
CASSYLPDRGHGANVLTF
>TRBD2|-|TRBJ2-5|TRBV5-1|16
TGCGCCAGCTCCCGGGCTAGCGGTTTCCTTGTGGAGACCCAGTACTTC
CASSRASGFLVETQYF
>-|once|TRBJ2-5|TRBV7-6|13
TGTGCCAGCAGCCCGACTAGTCTGGAGACCCAGTACTTC
CASSPTSLETQYF
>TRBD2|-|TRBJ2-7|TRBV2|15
TGTGCCAGCAGTGGTCCAGCGGGGACCTTCTACGAGCAGTACTTC
CASSGPAGTFYEQYF
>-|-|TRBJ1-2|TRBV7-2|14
TGTGCCAGCAGCTCGGAGGTACCCGTCTATGGCTACACCTTC
CASSSEVPVYGYTF
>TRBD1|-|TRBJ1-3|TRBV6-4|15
TGTGCCAGCAGTGACGGGACAGGGGCTGGAAACACCATATATTTT
CASSDGTGAGNTIYF
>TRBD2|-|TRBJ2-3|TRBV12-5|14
TGTGCTAGTGGTCCCGGGACTAGGGAAGATACGCAGTATTTT
CASGPGTREDTQYF
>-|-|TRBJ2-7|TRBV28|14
TGTGCCAGCAGTTTATATCCGGGTCCCTACGAGCAGTACTTC
CASSLYPGPYEQYF
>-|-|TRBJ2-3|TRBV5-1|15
TGCGCCAGCAGCCTTCTAGCGAGGGGGAAAGATACGCAGTATTTT
CASSLLARGKDTQYF
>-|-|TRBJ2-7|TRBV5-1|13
TGCGCCAGCAGCCCAGGAGGGGGTCCCGAGCAGTACTTC
CASSPGGGPEQYF
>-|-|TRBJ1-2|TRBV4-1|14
TGCGCCAGCAGCCAAGGCGGGCTTTTTTATGGCTACACCTTC
CASSQGGLFYGYTF
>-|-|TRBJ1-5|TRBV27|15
TGTGCCAGCAGTCTAGACAGGTTAGGCAATCAGCCCCAGCATTTT
CASSLDRLGNQPQHF
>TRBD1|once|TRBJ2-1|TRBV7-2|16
TGTGCCAGCAGCTTTTCCTACGGGACAGGCTACAATGAGCAGTTCTTC
CASSFSYGTGYNEQFF
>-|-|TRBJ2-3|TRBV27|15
TGTGCCAGCAGTTTACAAGGGTTTGGGCCAGATACGCAGTATTTT
CASSLQGFGPDTQYF
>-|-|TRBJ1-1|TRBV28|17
TGTGCCAGCAGTTTATGGGGGCCGGGCACTTCGAACACTGAAGCTTTCTTT
CASSLWGPGTSNTEAFF
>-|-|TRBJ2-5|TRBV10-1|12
TGCGCCAGCAGTGGAGGGTTAGAGACCCAGTACTTC
CASSGGLETQYF
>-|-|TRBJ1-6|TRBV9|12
TGTGCCAGCAGCGAGAGTAATTCACCCCTCCACTTT
CASSESNSPLHF